The 14 T cell receptor beta chains given below trace back to one sample, sequenced in a study of memory CD4+ T cells and cytomegalovirus serostatus. Single viable CD3+CD4+CD8-CD45RO+ cells were sorted as the memory CD4+ T cells. Method: immunoSEQ multiplex PCR; TCRdb's copy keeps in-frame clones and lacks some. The sample shows 40,000 to 50,000 clones, more than 65% of them seen only once. Sequencing was performed on memory CD4+ T cells from blood. The receptors were sampled from an adult in good health and CMV-seronegative.

The rearrangement joins TRBV5-1 to TRBJ1-3; D is undetermined. This CDR3 is 15 amino acids long. The germline CDR1 and CDR2 sequences are SGHRS and YFSETQ. The ends were cut back, 4 bases at V and 0 bases at J, with 11 bases in the middle. This chain's CDR3 is CASSIGEDSGNTIYF. As DNA, the CDR3 is TGCGCCAGCAGCATCGGAGAGGACTCTGGAAACACCATATATTTT.

The sample holds one count of this clone. The CDR3 DNA sequence: TGTGCCAGCAGCTTAGGGGGGGGCGGCCAAGAGACCCAGTACTTC. Translated: CASSLGGGGQETQYF. The V gene is TRBV7-6, the J gene TRBJ2-5, with a tentative D call TRBD2 (7 bases). The CDR3 loop spans 15 amino acids. Germline-derived CDR1 and CDR2 are SGHVS and FNYEAQ. The V end was cut by 1 base, the J end by 1 base, with 10 bases between.

J is TRBJ2-7 and V is TRBV28; 9 bases line up with TRBD1. Germline assignment: CDR1 MDHEN and CDR2 SYDVKM. V lost 6 bases, J lost 5 bases, and 14 bases stayed unmatched. The CDR3 has 16 amino acids. CDR3 in DNA: TGTGCCAGCAGCCACCGACAGGGGGGTGCCTTGCACGAGCAGTACTTC. It specifies CASSHRQGGALHEQYF.

The chain links TRBV5-6 to TRBJ1-5, with D perhaps matching TRBD1 (6 bases). Germline CDR1 and CDR2: SGHDT and YYEEEE. CDR3 length: 15 residues. Between the trimmed V and J ends, which lost 0 bases and 3 bases, there was a span of 10 bases. CDR3 sequence reads: CASSLAGGNNQPQHF. Written as DNA, the CDR3 is TGTGCCAGCAGCTTGGCCGGGGGCAACAATCAGCCCCAGCATTTT.

The gene calls are TRBV11-3 and TRBJ2-1, with D tentatively TRBD1 (5 bases). CDR1 SGHNT and CDR2 YENEEA come from the germline V gene. Trimming shortened V by 5 bases and J by 8 bases, and 13 bases separated the two germline ends. The CDR3 is made up of 13 amino acids. CDR3 amino acids: CASSPRGWDEQFF. The CDR3 nucleotides are TGTGCCAGCAGCCCAAGGGGTTGGGATGAGCAGTTCTTC.

The gene calls are TRBV28 and TRBJ2-1, with D perhaps being TRBD1 or TRBD2 (6 bases each). The CDR3 is 14 amino acids. V was shortened by 0 bases and J by 5 bases, with 8 bases between the two germline ends. CDR1 and CDR2 (germline): MDHEN, SYDVKM. The DNA of the CDR3 is TGTGCCAGCAGTTTATGGGGGGGCGACAATGAGCAGTTCTTC. As protein: CASSLWGGDNEQFF.

The chain has TRBV30 and TRBJ1-2; D unclear. V shed 6 bases and J shed 4 bases, with 15 bases lying between them. Germline V gene lookup returns CDR1 GTSNPN and CDR2 SVGIG (reference sequence). The CDR3 length is 13 residues. The CDR3 DNA reads TGTGCCTGCACCTTGATCTGGGGCTATGGCTACACCTTC. Translation gives CACTLIWGYGYTF.

The genes are TRBV5-6 and TRBJ1-3; 10 positions agree with TRBD1. The CDR3 sequence is 15 residues long. V lost 6 bases to trimming and J lost 2 bases; unmatched junction nucleotides: 5. Germline CDR1 reads SGHDT; CDR2 reads YYEEEE. CDR3 in DNA: TGTGCCAGCACTCCCGGACAGGGGGCTGGAAACACCATATATTTT. This translates into CASTPGQGAGNTIYF.

This chain joins TRBV7-9 and TRBJ1-2; D call uncertain. V lost 8 bases, J lost 4 bases, and 11 bases lay in between. Germline V gives CDR1 SEHNR, CDR2 FQNEAQ (reference sequence). This CDR3 comprises 12 residues. The CDR3 DNA reads as TGTGCCAGCGGCTCCCCGGGCTATGGCTACACCTTC. Residues: CASGSPGYGYTF.

This chain uses TRBV7-3 with TRBJ1-6; D not certain. The length of the CDR3 is 14 residues. Germline CDR1 SGHTA, CDR2 FQGTGA. Deletions cut 2 bases from V and 7 bases from J, with 9 bases between. Here the CDR3 reads CASSLGISNSPLHF. The CDR3 nucleotides are TGTGCCAGCAGCTTAGGGATCTCGAATTCACCCCTCCACTTT.

The chain combines TRBV11-1 with TRBJ2-3, with TRBD2 identical over 15 bases. The CDR3 has 17 amino acids. Looked up from germline, CDR1 is SGHAT and CDR2 is FQDESV (reference sequence). Germline trimming cut 5 bases from V and 1 base from J; bases unmatched to any gene: 4. CDR3 in amino acids: CASSLRTSGGGTDTQYF. The CDR3 DNA follows: TGTGCCAGCAGCCTTCGGACTAGCGGGGGGGGCACAGATACGCAGTATTTT.

Only a few counts were recorded for this clone. The genes are TRBV7-2 and TRBJ2-3; D gene uncertain. CDR1 and CDR2 from the germline V gene are SGHTA and FQGNSA. The CDR3 is 12 amino acids. V dropped 5 bases and J dropped 8 bases, with 11 bases sitting between them. The DNA for the CDR3 is TGTGCCAGCAGCACCAGCAGCGTTACGCAGTATTTT. Its translation is CASSTSSVTQYF.

V is TRBV6-5 and J is TRBJ1-3; D gene ambiguous. Per the germline V gene, CDR1 is MNHEY and CDR2 is SVGAGI. The CDR3 spans 15 residues. V was shortened by 10 bases and J by 0 bases, with 16 bases between the two germline ends. CDR3 region: CATSATVHSGNTIYF. The CDR3 region has the DNA TGTGCCACCTCAGCGACTGTCCACTCTGGAAACACCATATATTTT.

The CDR3 is CASSNGGQGSYEQYF. The CDR3 region has the DNA TGTGCCAGCAGCAATGGGGGACAGGGGTCGTACGAGCAGTACTTC. The gene calls are TRBV11-3 and TRBJ2-7; 10 bases fit TRBD1. With 5 bases clipped from V and 4 bases from J, the junction kept 8 bases outside the gene matches. This CDR3 region has 15 residues. Germline values: CDR1 SGHNT, CDR2 YENEEA.